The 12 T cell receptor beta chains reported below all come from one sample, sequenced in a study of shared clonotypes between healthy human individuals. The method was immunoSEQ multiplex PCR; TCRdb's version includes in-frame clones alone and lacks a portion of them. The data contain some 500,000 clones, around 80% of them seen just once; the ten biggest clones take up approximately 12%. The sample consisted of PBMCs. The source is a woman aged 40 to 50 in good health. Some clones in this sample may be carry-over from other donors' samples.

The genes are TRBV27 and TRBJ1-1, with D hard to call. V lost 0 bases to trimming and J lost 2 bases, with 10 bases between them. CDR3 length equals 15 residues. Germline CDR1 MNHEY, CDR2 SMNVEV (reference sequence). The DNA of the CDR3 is TGTGCCAGCAGTTTATCTCGCGGAGACAACACTGAAGCTTTCTTT. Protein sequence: CASSLSRGDNTEAFF.

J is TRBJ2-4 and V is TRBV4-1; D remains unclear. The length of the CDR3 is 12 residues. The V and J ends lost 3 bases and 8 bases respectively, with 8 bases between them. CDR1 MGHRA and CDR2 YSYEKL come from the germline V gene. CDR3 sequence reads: CASSHPMDIQYF. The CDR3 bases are TGCGCCAGCAGCCACCCCATGGACATTCAGTACTTC.

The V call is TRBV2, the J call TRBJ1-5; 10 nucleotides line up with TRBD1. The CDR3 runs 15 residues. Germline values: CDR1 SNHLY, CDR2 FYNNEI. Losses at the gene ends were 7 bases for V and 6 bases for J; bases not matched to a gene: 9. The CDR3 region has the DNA TGTGCCAGCACGTCCGGGACAGGGGTTGTTCAGCCCCAGCATTTT. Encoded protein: CASTSGTGVVQPQHF.

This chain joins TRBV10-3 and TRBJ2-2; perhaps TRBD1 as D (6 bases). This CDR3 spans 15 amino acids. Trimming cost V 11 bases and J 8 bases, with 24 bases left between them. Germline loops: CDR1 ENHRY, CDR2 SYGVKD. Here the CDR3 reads CAARPYRDSTGELFF. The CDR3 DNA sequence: TGTGCCGCCCGACCCTACAGGGATTCGACGGGGGAGCTGTTTTTT.

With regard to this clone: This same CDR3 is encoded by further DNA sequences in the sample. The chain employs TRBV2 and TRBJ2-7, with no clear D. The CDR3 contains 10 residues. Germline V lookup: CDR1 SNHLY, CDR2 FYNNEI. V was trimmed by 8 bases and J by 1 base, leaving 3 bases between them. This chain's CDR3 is CASSSYEQYF. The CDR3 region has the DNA TGTGCCAGCTCATCCTACGAGCAGTACTTC.

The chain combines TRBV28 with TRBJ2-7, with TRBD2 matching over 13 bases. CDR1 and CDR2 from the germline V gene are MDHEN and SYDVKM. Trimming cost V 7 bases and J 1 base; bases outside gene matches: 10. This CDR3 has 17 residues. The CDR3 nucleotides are TGTGCCAGCAAAGACAGGACTAGCGGGAGTTGGTCCTACGAGCAGTACTTC. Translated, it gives CASKDRTSGSWSYEQYF.

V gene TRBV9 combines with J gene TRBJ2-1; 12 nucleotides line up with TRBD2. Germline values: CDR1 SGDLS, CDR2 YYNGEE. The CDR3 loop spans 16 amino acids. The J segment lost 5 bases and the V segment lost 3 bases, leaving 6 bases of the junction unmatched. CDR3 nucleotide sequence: TGTGCCAGCAGCGCCATGGGACTAGCGGGCCACAATGAGCAGTTCTTC. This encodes CASSAMGLAGHNEQFF.

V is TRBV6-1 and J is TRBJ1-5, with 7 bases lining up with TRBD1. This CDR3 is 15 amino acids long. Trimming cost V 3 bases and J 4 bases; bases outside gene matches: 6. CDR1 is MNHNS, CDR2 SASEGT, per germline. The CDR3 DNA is TGTGCCAGCAGTGAGGGCCCCAGGGGGAATCAGCCCCAGCATTTT. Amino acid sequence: CASSEGPRGNQPQHF.

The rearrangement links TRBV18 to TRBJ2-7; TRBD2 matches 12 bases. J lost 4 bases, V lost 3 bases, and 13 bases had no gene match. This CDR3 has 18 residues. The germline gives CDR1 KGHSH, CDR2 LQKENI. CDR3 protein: CASSPPTIGLAGKYEQYF. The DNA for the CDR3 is TGTGCCAGCTCACCTCCAACGATCGGACTAGCGGGAAAATACGAGCAGTACTTC. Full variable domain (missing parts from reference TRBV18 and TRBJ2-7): NAGVMQNPRHLVRRRGQEARLRCSPMKGHSHVYWYRQLPEEGLKFMVYLQKENIIDESGMPKERFSAEFPKEGPSILRIQQVVRGDSAAYFCASSPPTIGLAGKYEQYFGPGTRLTVT.

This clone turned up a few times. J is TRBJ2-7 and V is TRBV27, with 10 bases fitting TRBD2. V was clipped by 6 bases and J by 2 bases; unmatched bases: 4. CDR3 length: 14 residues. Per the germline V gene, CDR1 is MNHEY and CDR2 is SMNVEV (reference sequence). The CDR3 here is CASSQREGPYEQYF. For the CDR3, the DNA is TGTGCCAGCAGCCAGCGGGAGGGCCCCTACGAGCAGTACTTC.

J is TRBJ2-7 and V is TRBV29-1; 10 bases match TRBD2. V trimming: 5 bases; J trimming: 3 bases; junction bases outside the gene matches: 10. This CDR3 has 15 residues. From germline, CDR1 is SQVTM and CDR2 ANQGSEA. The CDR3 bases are TGCAGCGTTTCCCTAGCGGGAGACCTCTTCTACGAGCAGTACTTC. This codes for CSVSLAGDLFYEQYF.

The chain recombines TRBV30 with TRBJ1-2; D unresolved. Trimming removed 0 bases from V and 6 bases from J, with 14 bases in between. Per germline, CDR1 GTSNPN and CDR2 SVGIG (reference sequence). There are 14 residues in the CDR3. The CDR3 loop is CAWSVFQEYDGYTF. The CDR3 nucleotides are TGTGCCTGGAGTGTGTTTCAGGAGTATGATGGCTACACCTTC.